Reported below is one TCR beta chain. Its antigen is not known. Treatment of the sample: roughly ten-day PBMC culture with coronavirus spike peptide pools or control peptides (ViraFEST assay). Peptide pools at approximately 10 ug/ml and IL-2 at 8.5 to 10 IU/ml were added to cultures of a few million PBMCs per well. The data are from a study of vaccination and CD4 T cells after COVID-19. Turning to the study itself: Convalescent donors totaled six males and four females, including two who were Hispanic.

V was clipped by 2 bases and J by 0 bases, with 5 bases between them. Germline V gene sequence: CDR1 SEHNR, CDR2 FQNEAQ (reference sequence). The CDR3 contains 14 residues. The Oncomine TCR Beta short-read assay sequenced DNA from cultured CD4+ T cells. Cultures of CD4+ T cells served as the source for extracting genomic DNA. TCRdb used MiXCR to reprocess the PCR reads, holding one entry per CDR3 protein. The data hold about 19,000 distinct CDR3 sequences, with approximately 78% observed a single time. The source was CD4+ T cells from blood, cultured in vitro, collected after SARS-CoV-2 vaccination. The chain has TRBV7-9 and TRBJ1-5; D call uncertain. This TCR came from a human donor who received a COVID-19 vaccine. CDR3 DNA: TGTGCCAGCAGCTTATGGAATAGCAATCAGCCCCAGCATTTT. This translates into CASSLWNSNQPQHF.